This T cell receptor (beta chain) derives from a study of blood T cell repertoires in COVID-19. Study overall: Samples taken during acute and convalescent COVID-19 were collected in the United States, Italy and Spain. From T cells, B-cell-depleted T cells, or PBMCs came the material, which was cDNA or gDNA.

In the original analysis: Estimation of nucleated cell counts was performed using reference gene primer amplification. Data came from immunoSEQ multiplex PCR; TCRdb stores just in-frame clones and leaves some out. The V and J calls and clone size come from that table; D and trimming were worked out from the DNA. The table records around 250,000 clones, roughly 84% of them present only once. The CDR3 consists of 13 residues. Germline CDR1 and CDR2: SQVTM and ANQGSEA. Trimming cost V 4 bases and J 10 bases, with 16 bases left between them. Input material: peripheral blood. The TCR was taken from a woman in her forties who had recovered from COVID-19. The J gene is TRBJ1-4, the V gene TRBV29-1; the D is unclear. This CDR3 reads CSVVLRPAGKLFF. CDR3 nucleotides: TGCAGCGTTGTACTTCGGCCAGCGGGAAAACTGTTTTTT.